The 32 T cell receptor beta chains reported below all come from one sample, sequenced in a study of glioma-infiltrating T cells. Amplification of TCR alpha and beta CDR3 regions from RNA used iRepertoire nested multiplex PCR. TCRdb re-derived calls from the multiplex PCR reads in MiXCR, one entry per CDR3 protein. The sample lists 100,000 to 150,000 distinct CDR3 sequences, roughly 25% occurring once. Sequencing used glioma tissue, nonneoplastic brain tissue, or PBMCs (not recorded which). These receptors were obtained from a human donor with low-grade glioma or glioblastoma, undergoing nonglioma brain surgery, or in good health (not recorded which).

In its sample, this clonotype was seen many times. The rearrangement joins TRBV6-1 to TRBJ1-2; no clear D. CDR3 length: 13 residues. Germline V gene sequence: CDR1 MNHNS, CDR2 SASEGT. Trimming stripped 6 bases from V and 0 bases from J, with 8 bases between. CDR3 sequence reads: CASSPSPNYGYTF. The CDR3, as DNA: TGTGCCAGCAGCCCGTCTCCTAACTATGGCTACACCTTC.

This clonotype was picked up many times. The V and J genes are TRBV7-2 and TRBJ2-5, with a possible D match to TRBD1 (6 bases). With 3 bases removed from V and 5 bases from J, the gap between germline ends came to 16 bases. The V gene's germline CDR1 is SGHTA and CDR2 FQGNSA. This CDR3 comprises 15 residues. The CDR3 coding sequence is TGTGCCAGCAGCTTTTCGCACGGCAGGGGTGAGACCCAGTACTTC. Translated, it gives CASSFSHGRGETQYF.

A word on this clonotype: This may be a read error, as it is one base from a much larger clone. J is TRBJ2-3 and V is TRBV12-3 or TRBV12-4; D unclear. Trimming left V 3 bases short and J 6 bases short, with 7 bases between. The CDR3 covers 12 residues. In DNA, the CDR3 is TGTGCCAGCAGTTTGTGGTGGGATACGCAGTATTTT. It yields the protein CASSLWWDTQYF.

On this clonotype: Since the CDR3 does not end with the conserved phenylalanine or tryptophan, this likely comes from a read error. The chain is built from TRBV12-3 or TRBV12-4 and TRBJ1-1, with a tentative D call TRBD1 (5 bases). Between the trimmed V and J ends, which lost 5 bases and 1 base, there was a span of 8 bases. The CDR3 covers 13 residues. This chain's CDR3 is CASSLTENTEAFL. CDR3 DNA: TGTGCCAGCAGTCTGACAGAGAACACTGAAGCTTTCCTT.

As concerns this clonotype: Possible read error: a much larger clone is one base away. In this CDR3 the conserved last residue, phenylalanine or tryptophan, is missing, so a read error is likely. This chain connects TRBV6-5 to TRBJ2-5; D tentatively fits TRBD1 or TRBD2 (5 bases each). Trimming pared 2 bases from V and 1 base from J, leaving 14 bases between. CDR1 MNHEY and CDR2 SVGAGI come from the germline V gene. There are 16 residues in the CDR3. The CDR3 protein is CASSYRRGGIQETQYY. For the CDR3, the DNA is TGTGCCAGCAGTTACCGTCGTGGGGGAATCCAAGAGACCCAGTACTAC.

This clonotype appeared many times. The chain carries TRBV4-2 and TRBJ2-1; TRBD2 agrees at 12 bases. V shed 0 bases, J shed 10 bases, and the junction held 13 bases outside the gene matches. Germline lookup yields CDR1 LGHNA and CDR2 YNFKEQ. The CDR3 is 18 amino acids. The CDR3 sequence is CASSQDGLAGGPLREQFF. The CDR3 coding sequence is TGTGCCAGCAGCCAAGACGGGCTAGCGGGAGGGCCCTTACGCGAGCAGTTCTTC.

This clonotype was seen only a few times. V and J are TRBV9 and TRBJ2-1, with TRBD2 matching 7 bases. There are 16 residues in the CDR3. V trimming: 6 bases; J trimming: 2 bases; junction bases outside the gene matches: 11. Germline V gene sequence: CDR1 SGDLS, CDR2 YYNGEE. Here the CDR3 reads CASTNSAGRAYNEQFF. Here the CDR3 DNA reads TGTGCCAGCACCAACTCAGCGGGAAGGGCCTACAATGAGCAGTTCTTC.

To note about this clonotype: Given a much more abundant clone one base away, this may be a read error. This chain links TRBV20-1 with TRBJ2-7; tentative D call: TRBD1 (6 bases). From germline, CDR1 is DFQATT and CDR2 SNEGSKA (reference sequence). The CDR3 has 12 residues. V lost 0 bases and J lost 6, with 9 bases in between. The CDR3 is CSAREYRAEQYF. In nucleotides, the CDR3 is TGCAGTGCTAGAGAGTACAGGGCCGAGCAGTACTTC.

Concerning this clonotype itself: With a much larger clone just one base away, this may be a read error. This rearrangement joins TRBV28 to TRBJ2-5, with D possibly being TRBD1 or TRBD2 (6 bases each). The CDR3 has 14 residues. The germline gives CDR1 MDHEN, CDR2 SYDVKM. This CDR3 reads CASSFTGREETKYF. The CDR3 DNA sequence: TGTGCCAGCAGTTTTACAGGGCGGGAAGAGACCAAGTACTTC.

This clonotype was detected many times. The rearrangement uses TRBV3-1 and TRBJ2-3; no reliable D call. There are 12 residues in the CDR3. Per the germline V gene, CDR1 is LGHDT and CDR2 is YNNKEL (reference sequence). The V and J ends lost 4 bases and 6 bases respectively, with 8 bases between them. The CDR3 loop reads CASSRTFDTQYF. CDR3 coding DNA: TGTGCCAGCAGCCGGACCTTCGATACGCAGTATTTT.

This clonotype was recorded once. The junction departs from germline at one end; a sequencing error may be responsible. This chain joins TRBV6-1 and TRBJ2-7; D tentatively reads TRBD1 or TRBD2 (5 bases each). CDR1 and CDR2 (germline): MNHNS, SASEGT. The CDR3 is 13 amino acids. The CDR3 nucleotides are TGTGCCACCAGGGACGGGATACGATCACCCCTCCACTTC. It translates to CATRDGIRSPLHF.

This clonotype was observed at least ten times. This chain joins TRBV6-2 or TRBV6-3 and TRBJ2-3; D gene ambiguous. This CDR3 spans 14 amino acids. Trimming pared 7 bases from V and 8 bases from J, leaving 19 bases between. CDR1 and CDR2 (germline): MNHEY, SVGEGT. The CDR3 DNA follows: TGTGCCAGCAATTGGGCTACCCGCCTCGGTACGCAGTATTTT. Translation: CASNWATRLGTQYF.

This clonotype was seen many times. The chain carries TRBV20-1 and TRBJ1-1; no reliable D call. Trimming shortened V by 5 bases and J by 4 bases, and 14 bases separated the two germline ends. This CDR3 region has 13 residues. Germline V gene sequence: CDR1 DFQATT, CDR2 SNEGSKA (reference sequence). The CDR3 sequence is CSALMAAGTEAFF. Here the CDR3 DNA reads TGCAGTGCTCTAATGGCTGCGGGCACTGAAGCTTTCTTT.

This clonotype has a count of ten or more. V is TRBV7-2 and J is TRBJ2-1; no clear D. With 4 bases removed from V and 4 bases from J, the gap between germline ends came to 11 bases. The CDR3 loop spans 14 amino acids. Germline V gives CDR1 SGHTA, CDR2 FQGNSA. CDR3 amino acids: CASSSPTGYNEQFF. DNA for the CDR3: TGTGCCAGCAGCTCCCCGACGGGTTACAATGAGCAGTTCTTC.

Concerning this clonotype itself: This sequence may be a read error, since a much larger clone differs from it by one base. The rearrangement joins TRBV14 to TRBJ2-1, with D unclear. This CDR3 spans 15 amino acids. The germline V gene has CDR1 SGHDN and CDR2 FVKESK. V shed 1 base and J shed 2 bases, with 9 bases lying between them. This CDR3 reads CASSQVMSAYNEQFF. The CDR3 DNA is TGTGCCAGCAGCCAAGTAATGAGCGCCTACAATGAGCAGTTCTTC.

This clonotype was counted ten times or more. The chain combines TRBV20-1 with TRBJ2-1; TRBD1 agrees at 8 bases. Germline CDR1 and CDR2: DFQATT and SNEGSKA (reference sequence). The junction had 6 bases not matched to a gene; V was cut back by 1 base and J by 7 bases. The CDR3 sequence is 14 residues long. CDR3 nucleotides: TGCAGTGCTAGAGCGGGACAGGCCCTTAATGAGCAGTTCTTC. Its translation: CSARAGQALNEQFF.

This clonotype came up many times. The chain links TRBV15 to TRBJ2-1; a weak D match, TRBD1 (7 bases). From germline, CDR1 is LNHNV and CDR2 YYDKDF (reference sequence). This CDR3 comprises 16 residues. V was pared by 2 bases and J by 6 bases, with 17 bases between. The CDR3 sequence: CATSRTGAISGNEQFF. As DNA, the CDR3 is TGTGCCACCAGCAGAACAGGGGCGATTAGCGGCAATGAGCAGTTCTTC.

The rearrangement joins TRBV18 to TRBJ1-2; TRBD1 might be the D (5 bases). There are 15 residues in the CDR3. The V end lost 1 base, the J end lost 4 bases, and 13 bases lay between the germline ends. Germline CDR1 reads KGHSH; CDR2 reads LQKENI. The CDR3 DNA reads TGTGCCAGCTCACCACTGACCCGGGGCTTCTATGGCTACACCTTC. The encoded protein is CASSPLTRGFYGYTF.

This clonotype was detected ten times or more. Here the CDR3 reads CASSPDRGVYNEQFF. CDR3 in DNA: TGTGCCAGCAGCCCTGACAGGGGGGTTTACAATGAGCAGTTCTTC. The chain has TRBV7-2 and TRBJ2-1; TRBD1 matches 9 bases. This CDR3 is 15 amino acids long. Germline CDR1 reads SGHTA; CDR2 reads FQGNSA. V shed 5 bases, J shed 4 bases, and the junction held 6 bases outside the gene matches.

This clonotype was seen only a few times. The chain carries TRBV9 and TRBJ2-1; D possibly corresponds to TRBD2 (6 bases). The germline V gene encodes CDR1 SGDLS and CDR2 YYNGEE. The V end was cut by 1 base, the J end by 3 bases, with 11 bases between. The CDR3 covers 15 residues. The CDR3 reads CASSVRGGLYNEQFF. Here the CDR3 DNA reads TGTGCCAGCAGCGTACGCGGAGGGCTCTACAATGAGCAGTTCTTC.

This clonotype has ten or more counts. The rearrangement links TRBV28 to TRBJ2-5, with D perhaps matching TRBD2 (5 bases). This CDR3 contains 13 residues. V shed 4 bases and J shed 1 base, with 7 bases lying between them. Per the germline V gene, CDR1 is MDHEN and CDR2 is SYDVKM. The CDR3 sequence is CASSSGFQETQYF. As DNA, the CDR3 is TGTGCCAGCAGTTCGGGGTTCCAAGAGACCCAGTACTTC.

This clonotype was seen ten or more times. The CDR3 DNA reads TGTGCCAGCTCACACAGCGGATATAATGAGCAGTTCTTC. This translates into CASSHSGYNEQFF. The V call is TRBV18, the J call TRBJ2-1; perhaps TRBD2 as D (5 bases). Germline CDR1 is KGHSH and CDR2 is LQKENI. The CDR3 spans 13 residues. Trimming removed 4 bases from V and 7 bases from J, with 11 bases in between.

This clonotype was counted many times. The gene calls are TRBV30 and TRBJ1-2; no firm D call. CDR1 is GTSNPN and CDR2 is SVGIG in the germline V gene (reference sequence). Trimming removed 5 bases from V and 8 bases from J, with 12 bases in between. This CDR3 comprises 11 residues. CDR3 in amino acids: CAWDEGIGYTF. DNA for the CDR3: TGTGCCTGGGACGAAGGAATCGGCTACACCTTC.

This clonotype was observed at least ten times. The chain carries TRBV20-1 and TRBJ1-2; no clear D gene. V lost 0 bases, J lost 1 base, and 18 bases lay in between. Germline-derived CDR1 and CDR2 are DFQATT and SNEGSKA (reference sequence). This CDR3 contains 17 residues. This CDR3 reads CSARDILNHRGNYGYTF. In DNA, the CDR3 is TGCAGTGCTAGAGATATCCTGAATCATCGGGGTAACTATGGCTACACCTTC.

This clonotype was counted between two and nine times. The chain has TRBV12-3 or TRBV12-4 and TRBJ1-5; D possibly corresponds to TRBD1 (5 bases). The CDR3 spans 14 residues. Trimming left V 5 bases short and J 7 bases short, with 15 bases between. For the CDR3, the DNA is TGTGCCAGCAGTGAACGGCGGGGGATCCAGCCCCAGCATTTT. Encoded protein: CASSERRGIQPQHF.

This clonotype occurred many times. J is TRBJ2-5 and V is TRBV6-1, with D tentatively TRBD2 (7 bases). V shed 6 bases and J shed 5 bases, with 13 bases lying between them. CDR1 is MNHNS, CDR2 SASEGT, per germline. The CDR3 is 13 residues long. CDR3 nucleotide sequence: TGTGCCAGCAGCCGCAGGGGAGGGGAGACCCAGTACTTC. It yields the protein CASSRRGGETQYF.

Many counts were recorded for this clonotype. The DNA for the CDR3 is TGTGCCAGCAGTTTTGATCAGCGGGGGACAGATACGCAGTATTTT. It specifies CASSFDQRGTDTQYF. V and J are TRBV12-3 or TRBV12-4 and TRBJ2-3; 8 bases align to TRBD2. CDR3 length: 15 residues. V shed 3 bases, J shed 3 bases, and the junction held 5 bases outside the gene matches.

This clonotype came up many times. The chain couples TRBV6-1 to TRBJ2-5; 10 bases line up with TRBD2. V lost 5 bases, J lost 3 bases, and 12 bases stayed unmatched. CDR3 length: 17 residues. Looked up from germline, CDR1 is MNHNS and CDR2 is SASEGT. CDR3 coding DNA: TGTGCCAGCAGTTGGGTAGCGGGAGGAGTGGACGAAGAGACCCAGTACTTC. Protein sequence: CASSWVAGGVDEETQYF.

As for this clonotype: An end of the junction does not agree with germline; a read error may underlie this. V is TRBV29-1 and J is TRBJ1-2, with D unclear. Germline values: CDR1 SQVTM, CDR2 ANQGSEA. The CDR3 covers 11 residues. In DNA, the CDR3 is TGCGGCGTTGTAGACGGCTTGGGCTACACCTTC. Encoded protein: CGVVDGLGYTF.

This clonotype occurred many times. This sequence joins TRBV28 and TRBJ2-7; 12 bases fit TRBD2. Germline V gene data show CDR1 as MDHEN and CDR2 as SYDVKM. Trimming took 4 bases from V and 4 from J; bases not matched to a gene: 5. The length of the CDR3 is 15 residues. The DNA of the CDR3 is TGTGCCAGCAGTTCCTGGACTAGCGGGATTTACGAGCAGTACTTC. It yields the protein CASSSWTSGIYEQYF.

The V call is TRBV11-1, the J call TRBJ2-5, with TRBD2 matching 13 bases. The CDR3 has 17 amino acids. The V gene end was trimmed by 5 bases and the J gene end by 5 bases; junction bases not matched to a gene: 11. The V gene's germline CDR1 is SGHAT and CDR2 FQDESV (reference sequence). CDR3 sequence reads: CASSPRTSGSTGETQYF. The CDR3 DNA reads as TGTGCCAGCAGCCCACGGACTAGCGGGAGCACCGGGGAGACCCAGTACTTC.

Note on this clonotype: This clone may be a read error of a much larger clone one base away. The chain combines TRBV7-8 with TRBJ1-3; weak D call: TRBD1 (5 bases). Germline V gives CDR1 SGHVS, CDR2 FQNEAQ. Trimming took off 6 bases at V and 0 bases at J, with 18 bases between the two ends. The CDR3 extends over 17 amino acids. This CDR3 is CASRPHRPWSSGNTIYF. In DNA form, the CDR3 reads TGTGCCAGCAGACCCCACAGGCCTTGGAGCTCTGGAAACACCATATATTTT. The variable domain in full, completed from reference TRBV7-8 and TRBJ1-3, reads GAGVSQSPRYKVAKRGQDVALRCDPISGHVSLFWYQQALGQGPEFLTYFQNEAQLDKSGLPSDRFFAERPEGSVSTLKIQRTQQEDSAVYLCASRPHRPWSSGNTIYFGEGSWLTVV.